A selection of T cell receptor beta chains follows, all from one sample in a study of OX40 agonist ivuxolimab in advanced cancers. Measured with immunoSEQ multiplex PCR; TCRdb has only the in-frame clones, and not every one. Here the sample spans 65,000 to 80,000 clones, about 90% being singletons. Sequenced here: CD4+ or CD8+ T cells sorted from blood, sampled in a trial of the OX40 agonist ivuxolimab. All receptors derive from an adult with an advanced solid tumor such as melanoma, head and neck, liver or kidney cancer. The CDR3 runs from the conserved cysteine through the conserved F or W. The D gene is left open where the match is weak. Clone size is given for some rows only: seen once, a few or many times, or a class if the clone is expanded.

CDR3nt: TGTGCCAGCTCACCTCTTCCGAAGAACACTGAAGCTTTCTTT; CDR3aa: CASSPLPKNTEAFF; abundance: .; v_gene: TRBV18; j_gene: TRBJ1-1; d_gene: .
CDR3nt: TGCGCCAGCAGCCACGGGGACAGGAGCAACACCGGGGAGCTGTTTTTT; CDR3aa: CASSHGDRSNTGELFF; abundance: .; v_gene: TRBV5-1; j_gene: TRBJ2-2; d_gene: TRBD1
CDR3nt: TGTGCCAGTAGTATAGATTTTGGGACAGTCATCGTATTC; CDR3aa: CASSIDFGTVIVF; abundance: .; v_gene: TRBV19; j_gene: TRBJ2-7; d_gene: TRBD1
CDR3nt: TGTGCCAGCTCACCACTGGAAATTGGCTCTGGAAACACCATATATTTT; CDR3aa: CASSPLEIGSGNTIYF; abundance: once; v_gene: TRBV18; j_gene: TRBJ1-3; d_gene: .
CDR3nt: TGTGCCAGCAGCCTATCTAGCGGGAGGGCCGGTGAGCAGTACTTC; CDR3aa: CASSLSSGRAGEQYF; abundance: once; v_gene: TRBV7-9; j_gene: TRBJ2-7; d_gene: TRBD2
CDR3nt: TGTGCCAGCAGCTTAGGGCAGTACCAATCCTACGAGCAGTACTTC; CDR3aa: CASSLGQYQSYEQYF; abundance: .; v_gene: TRBV7-9; j_gene: TRBJ2-7; d_gene: .
CDR3nt: TGTGCCAGCAGCTTGGTTCGGGGGACGAACGGCGAGCAGTTCTTC; CDR3aa: CASSLVRGTNGEQFF; abundance: .; v_gene: TRBV5-6; j_gene: TRBJ2-1; d_gene: .
CDR3nt: TGTGCCAGCAGCGTCGGCCAGGGAAACTATGGCTACACCTTC; CDR3aa: CASSVGQGNYGYTF; abundance: once; v_gene: TRBV9; j_gene: TRBJ1-2; d_gene: .
CDR3nt: TGTGCCAGCAGCACCAGCAGGGCTCCCCGGACAGATACGCAGTATTTT; CDR3aa: CASSTSRAPRTDTQYF; abundance: .; v_gene: TRBV11-2; j_gene: TRBJ2-3; d_gene: .
CDR3nt: TGTGCCTGGAGTGAAGGACTAGTGAAAAACATTCAGTACTTC; CDR3aa: CAWSEGLVKNIQYF; abundance: .; v_gene: TRBV30; j_gene: TRBJ2-4; d_gene: TRBD2
CDR3nt: TGTGCCAGTAGTCGCGGGGGCCCAAGTAACTATGGCTACACCTTC; CDR3aa: CASSRGGPSNYGYTF; abundance: .; v_gene: TRBV19; j_gene: TRBJ1-2; d_gene: .
CDR3nt: TGTGCCAGCAGTTCTCCGGGAAACTACCAAGAGACCCAGTACTTC; CDR3aa: CASSSPGNYQETQYF; abundance: .; v_gene: TRBV27; j_gene: TRBJ2-5; d_gene: .
CDR3nt: TGTGCCAGCTCACCACCCTCTAACAATGAGCAGTTCTTC; CDR3aa: CASSPPSNNEQFF; abundance: .; v_gene: TRBV18; j_gene: TRBJ2-1; d_gene: .
CDR3nt: TGCGCCAGCAGCCCTAGCGGAAATTACAATGAGCAGTTCTTC; CDR3aa: CASSPSGNYNEQFF; abundance: .; v_gene: TRBV10-1; j_gene: TRBJ2-1; d_gene: TRBD2
CDR3nt: TGTGCCAGCAGAACACAAACAGGGGGAGGAAACACCATATATTTT; CDR3aa: CASRTQTGGGNTIYF; abundance: .; v_gene: TRBV6-5; j_gene: TRBJ1-3; d_gene: TRBD1
CDR3nt: TGTGCCAGCAGTTACGACTACAACAGGAATGAAAAACTGTTTTTT; CDR3aa: CASSYDYNRNEKLFF; abundance: .; v_gene: TRBV6-6; j_gene: TRBJ1-4; d_gene: .
CDR3nt: TGTGCCAGCAGCTTAGCTGGGGGGCAGACAACACCCCTCCACTTT; CDR3aa: CASSLAGGQTTPLHF; abundance: once; v_gene: TRBV7-9; j_gene: TRBJ1-6; d_gene: .
CDR3nt: TGTGCCAGCAGTTTGGTAGCGGGAGCCCTCTCCTACGAGCAGTACTTC; CDR3aa: CASSLVAGALSYEQYF; abundance: .; v_gene: TRBV28; j_gene: TRBJ2-7; d_gene: TRBD2
CDR3nt: TGTGCCAGCAGTTCCCTTTTCGGCACCGGGGAGCTGTTTTTT; CDR3aa: CASSSLFGTGELFF; abundance: .; v_gene: TRBV27; j_gene: TRBJ2-2; d_gene: .
CDR3nt: TGTGCCAGCAGTTTACCCCGACAGGGAAGACCTGAAGCTTTCTTT; CDR3aa: CASSLPRQGRPEAFF; abundance: .; v_gene: TRBV28; j_gene: TRBJ1-1; d_gene: TRBD1
CDR3nt: TGTGCCAGCAGCCAACCGGGGGGGATATATGGCTACACCTTC; CDR3aa: CASSQPGGIYGYTF; abundance: .; v_gene: TRBV7-9; j_gene: TRBJ1-2; d_gene: .
CDR3nt: TGTGCCAGCAGTGAATACCTCTTAGATACGCAGTATTTT; CDR3aa: CASSEYLLDTQYF; abundance: .; v_gene: TRBV2; j_gene: TRBJ2-3; d_gene: .
CDR3nt: TGTGCCAGCAGCCCAAGTCCCGGGAAGGAACAAGAGACCCAGTACTTC; CDR3aa: CASSPSPGKEQETQYF; abundance: .; v_gene: TRBV7-9; j_gene: TRBJ2-5; d_gene: .
CDR3nt: TGTGCCAGTAGTAGACAGGTTACCTCCTACGAGCAGTACTTC; CDR3aa: CASSRQVTSYEQYF; abundance: .; v_gene: TRBV19; j_gene: TRBJ2-7; d_gene: .
CDR3nt: TGTGCCAGCTCACCCAGTACGGGGGGCGTGGAGACCCAGTACTTC; CDR3aa: CASSPSTGGVETQYF; abundance: .; v_gene: TRBV18; j_gene: TRBJ2-5; d_gene: .
CDR3nt: TGTGCCAGTAGTCCCCGACAGGGATTCTACGAGCAGTACTTC; CDR3aa: CASSPRQGFYEQYF; abundance: .; v_gene: TRBV19; j_gene: TRBJ2-7; d_gene: TRBD1
CDR3nt: TGTGCCAGCAGTTTAGAAAGGGGGGCCAACGTCCTGACTTTC; CDR3aa: CASSLERGANVLTF; abundance: .; v_gene: TRBV27; j_gene: TRBJ2-6; d_gene: .
CDR3nt: TGTGCCAGTAGTTCGGCGTCGAACACCGGGGAGCTGTTTTTT; CDR3aa: CASSSASNTGELFF; abundance: .; v_gene: TRBV19; j_gene: TRBJ2-2; d_gene: .
CDR3nt: TGTGCCTGGAGTGCCAGCTACGAGCAGTACTTC; CDR3aa: CAWSASYEQYF; abundance: .; v_gene: TRBV30; j_gene: TRBJ2-7; d_gene: .
CDR3nt: TGTGCCATCAGTGAGTCTATCCAGCGGGTCTATGGCTACACCTTC; CDR3aa: CAISESIQRVYGYTF; abundance: .; v_gene: TRBV10-3; j_gene: TRBJ1-2; d_gene: .
CDR3nt: TGCGCCAGCAGCTTACAGATGGGCACAGATACGCAGTATTTT; CDR3aa: CASSLQMGTDTQYF; abundance: .; v_gene: TRBV5-1; j_gene: TRBJ2-3; d_gene: .
CDR3nt: TGTGCCAGCAGTGAATATATGGTGCAGGACAACTCCTACGAGCAGTACTTC; CDR3aa: CASSEYMVQDNSYEQYF; abundance: .; v_gene: TRBV25-1; j_gene: TRBJ2-7; d_gene: .
CDR3nt: TGCGCCAGCAGCTTCTGGACTAGCGGGAGGGCCGGGGACACCGGGGAGCTGTTTTTT; CDR3aa: CASSFWTSGRAGDTGELFF; abundance: .; v_gene: TRBV5-1; j_gene: TRBJ2-2; d_gene: TRBD2
CDR3nt: TGTGCCAGCAGTGAACAACAGGGCAGATTCTACGAGCAGTACTTC; CDR3aa: CASSEQQGRFYEQYF; abundance: .; v_gene: TRBV2; j_gene: TRBJ2-7; d_gene: .
CDR3nt: TGTGCCAGCAGCTTAACGCCCGGGGGCCATGAGCAGTTCTTC; CDR3aa: CASSLTPGGHEQFF; abundance: .; v_gene: TRBV7-3; j_gene: TRBJ2-1; d_gene: .
CDR3nt: TGTGCCACAAAACTGGGACTGGAAAGGGATGAGCAGTTCTTC; CDR3aa: CATKLGLERDEQFF; abundance: .; v_gene: TRBV10-3; j_gene: TRBJ2-1; d_gene: .
CDR3nt: TGTGCCAGTAAAGATTGGGGAGCGAACACCGGGGAGCTGTTTTTT; CDR3aa: CASKDWGANTGELFF; abundance: .; v_gene: TRBV19; j_gene: TRBJ2-2; d_gene: .
CDR3nt: TGCGCCAGCAGCTTGACCCTAAATGAGCAGTTCTTC; CDR3aa: CASSLTLNEQFF; abundance: .; v_gene: TRBV5-1; j_gene: TRBJ2-1; d_gene: .
CDR3nt: TGTGCCAGCAGCCCTCGGGTGGGTCGGGGGAATGAGCAGTTCTTC; CDR3aa: CASSPRVGRGNEQFF; abundance: once; v_gene: TRBV9; j_gene: TRBJ2-1; d_gene: .
CDR3nt: TGTGCCAGTAGTCCGGGACAGAAATTCACAGATACGCAGTATTTT; CDR3aa: CASSPGQKFTDTQYF; abundance: .; v_gene: TRBV19; j_gene: TRBJ2-3; d_gene: TRBD1
CDR3nt: TGCGCCAGCAGCTTGGTGGGGTTTAGCACAGATACGCAGTATTTT; CDR3aa: CASSLVGFSTDTQYF; abundance: .; v_gene: TRBV5-1; j_gene: TRBJ2-3; d_gene: .
CDR3nt: TGTGCCAGCAGCGTAGGACAGGGGAGGGCCTACGAGCAGTACTTC; CDR3aa: CASSVGQGRAYEQYF; abundance: .; v_gene: TRBV9; j_gene: TRBJ2-7; d_gene: .
CDR3nt: TGTGCCTGGAGTGGGGGGACAGGGGACTCACCCCTCCACTTT; CDR3aa: CAWSGGTGDSPLHF; abundance: once; v_gene: TRBV30; j_gene: TRBJ1-6; d_gene: TRBD1
CDR3nt: TGTGCCAGCAGTTTGATGCAGTATAGAGGGGATGAGCAGTTCTTC; CDR3aa: CASSLMQYRGDEQFF; abundance: .; v_gene: TRBV28; j_gene: TRBJ2-1; d_gene: .
CDR3nt: TGTGCCAGCAGCGTAACGGACTATCCTCTCGAGCAGTACTTC; CDR3aa: CASSVTDYPLEQYF; abundance: .; v_gene: TRBV9; j_gene: TRBJ2-7; d_gene: .
CDR3nt: TGTGCCAGCTCTCGTAGCACAGATACGCAGTATTTT; CDR3aa: CASSRSTDTQYF; abundance: few; v_gene: TRBV18; j_gene: TRBJ2-3; d_gene: .
CDR3nt: TGTGCCAGTAGTACCCTGGGGGGAGGGCCGAATGAGCAGTTCTTC; CDR3aa: CASSTLGGGPNEQFF; abundance: .; v_gene: TRBV19; j_gene: TRBJ2-1; d_gene: TRBD2
CDR3nt: TGTGCCAGCAGTGCCCCGTATTCACGAGAGACCCAGTACTTC; CDR3aa: CASSAPYSRETQYF; abundance: .; v_gene: TRBV6-1; j_gene: TRBJ2-5; d_gene: .
CDR3nt: TGTGCCAGCAGCCCGGGACATATGAACACTGAAGCTTTCTTT; CDR3aa: CASSPGHMNTEAFF; abundance: .; v_gene: TRBV5-6; j_gene: TRBJ1-1; d_gene: .
CDR3nt: TGTGCCAGCAGCAAAGTTCCCCCACTAGCGGGAGCCTACAATGAGCAGTTCTTC; CDR3aa: CASSKVPPLAGAYNEQFF; abundance: .; v_gene: TRBV21-1; j_gene: TRBJ2-1; d_gene: .
CDR3nt: TGTGCCAGCAGCCAAACAGGGGGAGCGGGAGTCTACAATGAGCAGTTCTTC; CDR3aa: CASSQTGGAGVYNEQFF; abundance: .; v_gene: TRBV7-9; j_gene: TRBJ2-1; d_gene: .
CDR3nt: TGTGCCAGCAGTAGCCGCTTTGCCTACGAGCAGTACTTC; CDR3aa: CASSSRFAYEQYF; abundance: .; v_gene: TRBV27; j_gene: TRBJ2-7; d_gene: .
CDR3nt: TGTGCCAGCAGTGCCGGGACCGGAGACTACGAGCAGTACTTC; CDR3aa: CASSAGTGDYEQYF; abundance: .; v_gene: TRBV6-5; j_gene: TRBJ2-7; d_gene: .
CDR3nt: TGTGCCAGCAGCCCGGGGGGCCTAGCGGGAAACCACAATGAGCAGTTCTTC; CDR3aa: CASSPGGLAGNHNEQFF; abundance: .; v_gene: TRBV7-9; j_gene: TRBJ2-1; d_gene: TRBD2
CDR3nt: TGTGCCAGCAGCACAGGGACAGGGTCGGAAGAAGCTTTCTTT; CDR3aa: CASSTGTGSEEAFF; abundance: once; v_gene: TRBV6-5; j_gene: TRBJ1-1; d_gene: TRBD1
CDR3nt: TGTGCCAGCAGCTTATTTCGTCGGGCAGACACCGGGGAGCTGTTTTTT; CDR3aa: CASSLFRRADTGELFF; abundance: .; v_gene: TRBV7-9; j_gene: TRBJ2-2; d_gene: .
CDR3nt: TGCGCCAGCAGTGAGGCCGGCCAGGGGATGCACATTAATGAAAAACTGTTTTTT; CDR3aa: CASSEAGQGMHINEKLFF; abundance: .; v_gene: TRBV10-2; j_gene: TRBJ1-4; d_gene: .